This entry features one TCR beta chain sequence. The target antigen is unknown. This entry belongs to a study of shared clonotypes between healthy human individuals. In the study overall: Per donor, three plates held CD4 naive cells, three held CD4 memory, two held CD8 naive and one held CD8 memory. Study-wide results and limits: Investigators expected sequencing depth to affect clonotype sharing among donors. Lower generation probabilities were found for non-shared clonotypes than for those shared by all four donors.

The CDR3 is 15 amino acids. The V segment lost 7 bases and the J segment 2 bases; nucleotides outside the gene matches: 10. Per the germline V gene, CDR1 is LNHDA and CDR2 is SQIVND (reference sequence). Per the study methods: Junction-only sequences without quality scores were provided by ImmunoSEQ, so filtering was different. Sequencing was performed with immunoSEQ multiplex PCR; in TCRdb, only in-frame clones are kept and a portion is missing. V and J calls and clone size follow that table, whereas D and trimming were derived from the DNA. The profile shows 600,000 to 750,000 clones, approximately 79% of them singletons.

The chain joins TRBV19 to TRBJ2-7; 8 nucleotides agree with TRBD1. This receptor was identified in a woman aged 25 to 45 in good health. Sequences were obtained from memory CD4+ T cells sorted from blood. Subset: CD45RA-negative fraction. In DNA form, the CDR3 reads TGTGCCAGTAATCGGCGGGGACAGGAGACCTACGAGCAGTACTTC. It specifies CASNRRGQETYEQYF.